The 6 T cell receptor beta chains given below trace back to one sample, sequenced in a study of T cells in women clearing cervical HPV infection. Libraries were prepared by immunoSEQ multiplex PCR; TCRdb keeps only in-frame clonotypes and omits some of them. With fewer than 35,000 clones in the sample, the ten largest clones hold nearly 7%. The sequenced sample was blood buffy coat. These receptors were collected from a woman between 18 and 70 years old with a cervical HPV16 infection that either progressed to CIN3+ or cleared (not recorded which).

Worth noting for this clone: The CDR3 goes on 3 residues after the read ends, and that part is filled in from the germline J gene. V and J are TRBV6-4 and TRBJ2-1, with 10 bases identical to TRBD1. V was clipped by 8 bases and J by 5 bases; unmatched bases: 6. The germline gives CDR1 MRHNA, CDR2 SNTAGT. CDR3 length: 14 amino acids. Here the CDR3 reads CASSDRGFDNEQFF. The CDR3 bases that were read are TGTGCCAGCTCGGACAGGGGGTTTGACAATGAG.

With regard to this clone: The sequenced fragment ends 3 residues before the CDR3 boundary, so the rest is inferred from the germline J gene. The chain has TRBV7-8 and TRBJ2-3; TRBD1 matches 8 bases. The germline CDR1 and CDR2 sequences are SGHVS and FQNEAQ. The CDR3 covers 16 residues. The sequenced part of the CDR3 DNA is TGTGCCAGCAGCTTAGCGCTGAGGACAGGGAAAGAGACG. Translating it yields CASSLALRTGKET. Given in full, the CDR3 is CASSLALRTGKETQYF.

CDR3 residues: CASSSMTGGAYDYTF. CDR3 DNA (partial): TGTGCCAGTAGTTCGATGACAGGGGGCGCCTACGAC. The V call is TRBV19, the J call TRBJ1-2, with TRBD1 matching 10 bases. The read gets to within 3 residues of the CDR3 end, and the germline J gene fills in the rest. Germline V CDR1 and CDR2: LNHDA, SQIVND (reference sequence). This CDR3 has 15 amino acids.

As to this clone: The CDR3 end falls 3 residues outside the read, so it is completed with the germline J gene. V and J are TRBV30 and TRBJ2-4, with D possibly matching TRBD1 (6 bases). The CDR3 runs 13 residues. The germline gives CDR1 GTSNPN, CDR2 SVGIG (reference sequence). The part of the CDR3 DNA that was read is TGTGCCTGGAGTGTAAGTCAGGGGAATGGT. This codes for CAWSVSQGNG. In full, the CDR3 is CAWSVSQGNGQYF.

Regarding this clone: The CDR3 end falls 3 residues outside the read, so it is completed with the germline J gene. The V and J genes are TRBV6-2 or TRBV6-3 and TRBJ2-6; D is unresolved. The CDR3 consists of 16 residues. The V and J ends lost 5 bases and 0 bases respectively, with 11 bases between them. In germline, CDR1 is MNHEY, CDR2 SVGEGT. The CDR3 sequence is CASSTIDFSGANVLTF. CDR3 DNA, as far as it was read: TGTGCCAGCAGTACGATCGACTTCTCTGGGGCCAACGTC.

Comments on this clone: The DNA ends 3 residues before the CDR3 does, and the rest of the CDR3 is filled in from the germline J gene. The chain carries TRBV5-4 and TRBJ2-2, with D possibly being TRBD1 (6 bases). This CDR3 spans 15 amino acids. Trimming pared 4 bases from V and 4 bases from J, leaving 14 bases between. Looked up from germline, CDR1 is SGHNT and CDR2 is YYREEE (reference sequence). The CDR3 region is CASSHRDKSTGELFF. The DNA read from the CDR3 is TGTGCCAGCAGCCACCGGGACAAATCCACCGGGGAG.